A few counts support the clone carrying this T cell receptor (beta chain). The antigen remains unidentified. One end of the junction does not line up with germline, which may come from a read error. The data stem from a study of CD8 T cells in ankylosing spondylitis. Generation of TCR beta libraries employed quantitative 5'-RACE incorporating molecular barcodes. TCRdb called the 5' RACE reads again in MiXCR, with one record for every CDR3 protein. The sample carries around 90,000 distinct CDR3 sequences, around 25% recorded once. This CDR3 is 12 amino acids long. Germline CDR1 is SGHAT and CDR2 is FQNNGV. Study results and caveats: Peripheral blood samples showed relatively rare disease-linked clones, and these clones were CD8+.

This TCR was sampled from a male donor with ankylosing spondylitis or in good health (not recorded which). The gene calls are TRBV11-2 and TRBJ2-7; D may be TRBD2 (5 bases). Material for sequencing was blood, either unsorted or a sorted T cell fraction (not recorded which). CDR3 bases: TGTGCTAGCAGCTCAGACTACTACGAGCAGTACTTC. Translated: CASSSDYYEQYF.